A single sample is the source of the 5 T cell receptor beta chains below, sequenced in a study of molecular identifiers for immune sequencing clone quantification. One entry per CDR3 protein results from TCRdb running MiXCR on the PCR reads. The data hold nearly 650,000 distinct CDR3 sequences, with 25% observed a single time. The sample was naive CD8+ T cells from blood, with Jurkat cell RNA spiked in. Subset indicated: FACS-sorted CD8+CD4-CCR7+CD45RA+ naive T cells. The receptors were sampled from a human donor in good health. Some libraries in this study had Jurkat cell RNA spiked in.

V gene TRBV27 combines with J gene TRBJ2-7, with no clear D. Germline V gives CDR1 MNHEY, CDR2 SMNVEV (reference sequence). CDR3 size: 13 residues. The ends were cut back, 0 bases at V and 4 bases at J, with 7 bases in the middle. CDR3 bases: TGTGCCAGCAGTTTATCGATAGAGTACGAGCAGTACTTC. It translates to CASSLSIEYEQYF.

The rearrangement uses TRBV7-9 and TRBJ1-2; 7 nucleotides line up with TRBD1. Germline CDR1 and CDR2: SEHNR and FQNEAQ (reference sequence). V gave up 5 bases and J gave up 3 bases; unmatched junction bases: 6. CDR3 size: 14 residues. Written as DNA, the CDR3 is TGTGCCAGCAGCGGAGACAGGGCTGACTATGGCTACACCTTC. The encoded protein is CASSGDRADYGYTF.

This clonotype was counted between two and nine times. The DNA of the CDR3 is TGTGCCAGCAGCTTAGTCTTCAGTAGCACTGAAGCTTTCTTT. It yields the protein CASSLVFSSTEAFF. The V gene is TRBV11-2, the J gene TRBJ1-1, with D unclear. The CDR3 has 14 residues. Trimming shortened V by 1 base and J by 4 bases, and 10 bases separated the two germline ends. Germline-derived CDR1 and CDR2 are SGHAT and FQNNGV. The variable domain in full, completed from reference TRBV11-2 and TRBJ1-1, reads EAGVAQSPRYKIIEKRQSVAFWCNPISGHATLYWYQQILGQGPKLLIQFQNNGVVDDSQLPKDRFSAERLKGVDSTLKIQPAKLEDSAVYLCASSLVFSSTEAFFGQGTRLTVV.

This chain connects TRBV3-1 to TRBJ2-5; 11 nucleotides align to TRBD2. The germline V gene has CDR1 LGHDT and CDR2 YNNKEL (reference sequence). V lost 4 bases, J lost 5 bases, and 9 bases stayed unmatched. This CDR3 contains 16 residues. CDR3 in amino acids: CASSRPTSGSYETQYF. DNA of the CDR3: TGTGCCAGCAGCCGACCTACTAGCGGGAGTTACGAGACCCAGTACTTC.

This clonotype was seen more than once but under ten times. The V gene is TRBV7-6, the J gene TRBJ2-5; no clear D gene. V was clipped by 1 base and J by 4 bases, with 13 bases between them. Germline CDR1 is SGHVS and CDR2 is FNYEAQ. The CDR3 is made up of 15 amino acids. The CDR3 DNA follows: TGTGCCAGCAGCTTAGTATTGGCAGAACGAGAGACCCAGTACTTC. It encodes CASSLVLAERETQYF.